Listed below are T cell receptor beta chains from one sample, sequenced in a study of T cell repertoires in cytomegalovirus infection. TCRdb reprocessed the reads with MiXCR, giving one entry per CDR3 protein. The sample has a few hundred thousand distinct CDR3 sequences, roughly 20% seen once. What was sequenced was CD8+ T cells from PBMCs. These receptor sequences come from a human donor in good health (CMV status not recorded). Some clones in this sample may be carry-over from other donors' samples. Each CDR3 is given with its conserved first and last residue. A D gene is named only where the DNA matches it firmly. Clone size, where shown, is once, few, many, or a class for clones that have expanded.

clone_size	v_call	j_call	d_call	cdr3_nt	cdr3_aa
many	TRBV6-2/TRBV6-3	TRBJ2-1	NA	TGTGCCAGCAGTTACTCGAGAGCCTCCTCCTACAATGAGCAGTTCTTC	CASSYSRASSYNEQFF
NA	TRBV14	TRBJ2-3	TRBD2	TGTGCCAGCAGCCAAGAAGGGAGCGGGGGCCTTCTCACAGATACGCAGTATTTT	CASSQEGSGGLLTDTQYF
NA	TRBV20-1	TRBJ2-6	TRBD1	TGCAGTGCTAGAAAGGGACAGGGGACTGGGGCCAACGTCCTGACTTTC	CSARKGQGTGANVLTF
NA	TRBV28	TRBJ2-7	TRBD2	TGTGCCAGCAGGCGGGGGGCCGATTACGAGCAGTACTTC	CASRRGADYEQYF
many	TRBV29-1	TRBJ2-7	TRBD1	TGCAGCGTTGAATTCAGGGGGCGGGCCTACGAGCAGTACTTC	CSVEFRGRAYEQYF
many	TRBV7-9	TRBJ2-7	NA	TGTGCCAGCAGCTTAGCTGGCAGCGCCTACGAGCAGTACTTC	CASSLAGSAYEQYF
many	TRBV7-9	TRBJ2-7	NA	TGTGCCAGCAGAGGGACTCACTACGAGCAGTACTTC	CASRGTHYEQYF
NA	TRBV28	TRBJ2-7	NA	TGTGCCAGCAGTTTATTCAATCAGCTGTCCTACGAGCAGTACTTC	CASSLFNQLSYEQYF
NA	TRBV6-1	TRBJ1-6	NA	TGTGCCAGCAGTGAGTCTCCCCCAAGGGTTTTAGGGGATTCACCCCTCCACTTT	CASSESPPRVLGDSPLHF
NA	TRBV10-3	TRBJ2-1	NA	TGTGCCACCAGGGACACTTCCTACAATGAGCAGTTCTTC	CATRDTSYNEQFF
once	TRBV28	TRBJ2-7	NA	TGTGCCAGCAGCCCAACGGAGAGTGTAGGCTACGAGCAGTACTTC	CASSPTESVGYEQYF
few	TRBV11-1	TRBJ1-1	NA	TGTGCCAGCAGCTTAGTGTCGCCTCGGGATGAAGCTTTCTTT	CASSLVSPRDEAFF
few	TRBV28	TRBJ2-7	NA	TGTGCCAGCACCCCTCGGGACTCCGGCTCCTACGAGCAGTACTTC	CASTPRDSGSYEQYF
NA	TRBV28	TRBJ1-2	NA	TGTGCCAGCAGTCCCGGACAGACTCCTAACTATGGCTACACCTTC	CASSPGQTPNYGYTF
many	TRBV6-1	TRBJ2-7	NA	TGTGCCAGCAGTGAAGCCCCAGTATACGAGCAGTACTTC	CASSEAPVYEQYF
NA	TRBV7-9	TRBJ1-1	TRBD1	TGTGCCAGCAGCCCTACGACAGGGGGCGGTGAAGCTTTCTTT	CASSPTTGGGEAFF
NA	TRBV30	TRBJ1-1	NA	TGTGCCTGGAGTACGGAGGAGAACACTGAAGCTTTCTTT	CAWSTEENTEAFF
NA	TRBV5-5	TRBJ1-6	NA	TGTGCCAGCAGCTTGGAACAGGGAAGTGGTTCACCCCTCCACTTT	CASSLEQGSGSPLHF
few	TRBV20-1	TRBJ1-5	TRBD1	TGCAGTGCTAAGGGGACAGGGAATCAGCCCCAGCATTTT	CSAKGTGNQPQHF
NA	TRBV28	TRBJ1-5	NA	TGTGCCAGCAGTCCTGACTGGGACAATCAGCCCCAGCATTTT	CASSPDWDNQPQHF
many	TRBV11-2	TRBJ2-5	NA	TGTGCCAGCAGCTTACTAACCGGGACGGCTGTCATAGAGACCCAGTACTTC	CASSLLTGTAVIETQYF
many	TRBV7-6	TRBJ2-1	TRBD2	TGTGCCAGCAGCCACGGGGGGGCCAGCAATGAGCAGTTCTTC	CASSHGGASNEQFF
NA	TRBV15	TRBJ2-1	TRBD1	TGTGCCACCAGCAGGGGGACAGGGGTCGATGAGCAGTTCTTC	CATSRGTGVDEQFF
NA	TRBV28	TRBJ2-6	NA	TGTGCCAGCACCCAAAGCTCTGGGGCCAACGTCCTGACTTTC	CASTQSSGANVLTF
NA	TRBV19	TRBJ1-2	NA	TGTGCCAGTAGTTCAGGGATCAGCTATGGCTACACCTTC	CASSSGISYGYTF
few	TRBV11-2	TRBJ1-5	TRBD1	TGTGCCAGCAGCCTTACAGGGGTCAATCAGCCCCAGCATTTT	CASSLTGVNQPQHF
NA	TRBV12-3/TRBV12-4	TRBJ2-1	TRBD1	TGTGCCAGCAGTAGACAATCCGGGACAGGGGTCTTCAATGAGCAGTTCTTC	CASSRQSGTGVFNEQFF
many	TRBV7-2	TRBJ2-7	NA	TGTGCCAGCAGCTTAGGTGCAGGAAGCGAGCAGTACTTC	CASSLGAGSEQYF
NA	TRBV7-9	TRBJ1-2	TRBD1	TGTGCCAGCAGTTCGGACAGGGGGCAGGGGTATGGCTACACCTTC	CASSSDRGQGYGYTF
many	TRBV4-1	TRBJ2-5	NA	TGCGCCAGCAGCCACCCAAGAGGAGAGACCCAGTACTTC	CASSHPRGETQYF
many	TRBV7-9	TRBJ1-1	NA	TGTGCCAGCAGCTTAACGGGGGTGAACACTGAAGCTTTCTTT	CASSLTGVNTEAFF
many	TRBV7-6	TRBJ2-1	NA	TGTGCCAGCAGCTTAGTTTCTTACAATGAGCAGTTCTTC	CASSLVSYNEQFF
NA	TRBV5-4	TRBJ2-7	NA	TGTGCCAGCAGCCCGGGGTGGGGGCCCTACGAGCAGTACTTC	CASSPGWGPYEQYF
few	TRBV7-9	TRBJ2-1	NA	TGTGCCAGCAAGGACAACCTGTACAATGAGCAGTTCTTC	CASKDNLYNEQFF
NA	TRBV4-1	TRBJ2-7	NA	TGCGCCAGCAGCCAAGCATCGAGCCTATACTACGAGCAGTACTTC	CASSQASSLYYEQYF
many	TRBV7-9	TRBJ2-3	NA	TGTGCCAGCAGCCTAACGACAGGCACAGATACGCAGTATTTT	CASSLTTGTDTQYF
NA	TRBV6-5	TRBJ2-1	TRBD2	TGTGCCAGCAGTTACTCGGGACTAGCGGGGGGGCCGCATGAGCAGTTCTTC	CASSYSGLAGGPHEQFF
NA	TRBV19	TRBJ2-5	NA	TGTGCCAGTAGTATAGGCTCGTGGGAGCAAGAGACCCAGTACTTC	CASSIGSWEQETQYF
NA	TRBV6-1	TRBJ2-3	TRBD1	TGTGCCAGCGGTGAGTGGGACAGTCCCACAGATACGCAGTATTTT	CASGEWDSPTDTQYF
NA	TRBV2	TRBJ1-3	NA	TGTGCCAGCAGTGCGGTGGGAGGACCGAACTCTGGAAACACCATATATTTT	CASSAVGGPNSGNTIYF
NA	TRBV28	TRBJ2-7	NA	TGTGCCAGCAGTTTGGTACAATTCTACGAGCAGTACTTC	CASSLVQFYEQYF